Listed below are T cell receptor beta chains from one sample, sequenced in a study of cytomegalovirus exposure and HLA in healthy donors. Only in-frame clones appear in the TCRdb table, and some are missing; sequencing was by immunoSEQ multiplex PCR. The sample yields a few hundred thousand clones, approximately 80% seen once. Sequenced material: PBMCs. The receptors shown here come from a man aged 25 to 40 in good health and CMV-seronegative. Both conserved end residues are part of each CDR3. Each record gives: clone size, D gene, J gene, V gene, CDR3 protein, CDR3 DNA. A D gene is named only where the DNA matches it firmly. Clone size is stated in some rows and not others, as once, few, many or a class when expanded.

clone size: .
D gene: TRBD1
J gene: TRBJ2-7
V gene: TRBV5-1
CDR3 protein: CASSSNRGPKRDEQYF
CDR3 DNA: TGCGCCAGCAGCTCAAACAGGGGCCCAAAGAGAGACGAGCAGTACTTC

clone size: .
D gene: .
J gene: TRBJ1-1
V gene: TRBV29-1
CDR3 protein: CSVLGLRAVNTEAFF
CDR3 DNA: TGCAGCGTTCTTGGGTTAAGAGCGGTGAACACTGAAGCTTTCTTT

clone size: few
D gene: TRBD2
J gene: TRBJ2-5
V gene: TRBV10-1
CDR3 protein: CASVSGQYF
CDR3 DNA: TGCGCCAGCGTTAGCGGGCAGTACTTC

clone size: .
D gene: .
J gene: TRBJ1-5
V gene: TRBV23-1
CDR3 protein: CASRENQPQHF
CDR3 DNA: TGCGCCAGCAGGGAGAATCAGCCCCAGCATTTT

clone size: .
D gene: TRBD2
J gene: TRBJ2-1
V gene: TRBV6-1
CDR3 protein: CASSNSGGGSEQFF
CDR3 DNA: TGTGCCAGCAGTAATAGCGGGGGGGGAAGTGAGCAGTTCTTC

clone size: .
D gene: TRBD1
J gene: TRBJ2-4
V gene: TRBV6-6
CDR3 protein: CASTPQGFGAKNIQYF
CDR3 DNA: TGTGCCAGCACGCCACAGGGGTTCGGGGCCAAAAACATTCAGTACTTC

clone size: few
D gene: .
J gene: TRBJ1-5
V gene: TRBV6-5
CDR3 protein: CASSYGGRDQPQHF
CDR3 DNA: TGTGCCAGCAGTTACGGGGGGAGAGATCAGCCCCAGCATTTT

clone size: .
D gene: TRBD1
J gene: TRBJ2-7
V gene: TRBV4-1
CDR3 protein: CASSHRDRDEQYF
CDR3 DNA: TGCGCCAGCAGCCACCGGGACAGAGACGAGCAGTACTTC

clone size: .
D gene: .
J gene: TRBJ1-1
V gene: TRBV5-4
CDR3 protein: CASSLRGLNTEAFF
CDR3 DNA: TGTGCCAGCAGCTTGAGAGGGCTGAACACTGAAGCTTTCTTT

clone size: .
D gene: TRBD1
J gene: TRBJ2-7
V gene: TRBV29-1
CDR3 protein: CSVESGQGYYEQYF
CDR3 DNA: TGCAGCGTTGAGTCGGGACAGGGATACTACGAGCAGTACTTC

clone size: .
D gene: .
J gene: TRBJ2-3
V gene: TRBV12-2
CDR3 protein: CASRPGRAGGLMSTDTQYF
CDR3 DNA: TGTGCAAGTCGCCCCGGTCGGGCGGGGGGGTTGATGAGCACAGATACGCAGTATTTT

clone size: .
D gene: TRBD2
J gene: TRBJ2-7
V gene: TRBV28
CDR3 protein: CASRSRGGSYEQYF
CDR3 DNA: TGTGCCAGCCGTAGTCGGGGGGGCTCCTACGAGCAGTACTTC

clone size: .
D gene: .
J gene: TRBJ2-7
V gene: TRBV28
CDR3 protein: CASSYIQLSYEQYF
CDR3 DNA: TGTGCCAGCAGTTACATACAACTATCCTACGAGCAGTACTTC

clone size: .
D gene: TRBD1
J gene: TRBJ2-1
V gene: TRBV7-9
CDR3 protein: CASSGRGRNEQFF
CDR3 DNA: TGTGCCAGCTCGGGCAGGGGGCGGAATGAGCAGTTCTTC

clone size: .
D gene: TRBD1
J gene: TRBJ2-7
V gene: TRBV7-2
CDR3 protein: CASSIGTGIYEQYF
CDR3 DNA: TGTGCCAGCAGCATCGGGACAGGGATTTACGAGCAGTACTTC

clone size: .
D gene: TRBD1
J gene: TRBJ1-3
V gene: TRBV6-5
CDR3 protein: CASSYSRQGSGNTIYF
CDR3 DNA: TGTGCCAGCAGTTACTCCCGACAGGGATCTGGAAACACCATATATTTT

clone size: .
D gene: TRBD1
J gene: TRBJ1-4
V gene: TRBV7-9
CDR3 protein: CASQPGQPNEKLFF
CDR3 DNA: TGTGCCAGCCAACCGGGACAGCCTAATGAAAAACTGTTTTTT

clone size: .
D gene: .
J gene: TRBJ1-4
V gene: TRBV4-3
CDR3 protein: CASSQDLGRGGTPATNEKLFF
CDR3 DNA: TGCGCCAGCAGCCAAGACTTGGGCCGAGGAGGGACCCCTGCAACTAATGAAAAACTGTTTTTT

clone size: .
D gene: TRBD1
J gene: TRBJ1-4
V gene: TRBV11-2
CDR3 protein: CASSPQGARKKLFF
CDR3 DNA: TGTGCCAGCAGCCCGCAGGGGGCGCGGAAAAAACTGTTTTTT

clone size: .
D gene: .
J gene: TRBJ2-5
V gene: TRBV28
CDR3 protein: CASSRAETQYF
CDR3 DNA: TGTGCCAGCAGCCGAGCGGAGACCCAGTACTTC

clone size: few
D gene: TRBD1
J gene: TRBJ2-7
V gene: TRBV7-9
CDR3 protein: CASSSSGTASEQYF
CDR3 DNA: TGTGCCAGCAGCTCATCCGGGACAGCATCCGAGCAGTACTTC

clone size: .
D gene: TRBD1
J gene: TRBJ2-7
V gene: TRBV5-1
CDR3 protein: CASSWPRVGQGRSEQYF
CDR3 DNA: TGCGCCAGCAGCTGGCCTAGGGTGGGACAGGGTCGAAGCGAGCAGTACTTC

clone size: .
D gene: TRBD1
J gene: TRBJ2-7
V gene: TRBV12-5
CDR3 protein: CASGTDRGYEQYF
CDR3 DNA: TGTGCTAGTGGGACGGACAGGGGCTACGAGCAGTACTTC

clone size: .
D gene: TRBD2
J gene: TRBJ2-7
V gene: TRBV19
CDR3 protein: CASSIPGRGGYEQYF
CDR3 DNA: TGTGCCAGTAGTATTCCGGGGAGGGGAGGCTACGAGCAGTACTTC

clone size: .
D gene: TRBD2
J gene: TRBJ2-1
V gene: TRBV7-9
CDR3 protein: CASNPGLAGGSTIREQFF
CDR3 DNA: TGTGCCAGCAACCCGGGACTAGCGGGGGGATCTACAATAAGGGAGCAGTTCTTC

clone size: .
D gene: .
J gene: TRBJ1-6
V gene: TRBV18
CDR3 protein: CASSPGGDSYNSPLHF
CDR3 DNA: TGTGCCAGCTCACCCGGAGGAGACTCCTATAATTCACCCCTCCACTTT

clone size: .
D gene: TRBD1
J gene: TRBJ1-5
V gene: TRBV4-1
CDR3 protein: CASGTGGPRNQPQHF
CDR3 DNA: TGCGCCAGCGGGACAGGGGGGCCTCGCAATCAGCCCCAGCATTTT

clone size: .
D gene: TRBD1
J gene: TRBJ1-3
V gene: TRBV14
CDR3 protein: CASSPRRQGPIYF
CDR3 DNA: TGTGCCAGCAGCCCCCGGCGACAGGGACCCATATATTTT

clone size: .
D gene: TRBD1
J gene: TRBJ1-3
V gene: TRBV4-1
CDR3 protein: CASSLRTGTGNTIYF
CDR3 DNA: TGCGCCAGCAGTCTTCGGACAGGGACTGGAAACACCATATATTTT

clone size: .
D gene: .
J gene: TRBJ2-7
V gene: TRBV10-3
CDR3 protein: CAISGEISYEQYF
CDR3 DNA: TGTGCCATCAGTGGCGAGATTTCCTACGAGCAGTACTTC

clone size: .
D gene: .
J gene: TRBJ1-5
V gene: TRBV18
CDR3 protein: CASSPGRTNQPQHF
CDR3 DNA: TGTGCCAGCTCACCCGGGAGGACCAATCAGCCCCAGCATTTT

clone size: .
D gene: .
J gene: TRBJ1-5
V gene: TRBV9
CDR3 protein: CASSVGGGGPGEPQHF
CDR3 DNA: TGTGCCAGCAGCGTAGGCGGCGGAGGGCCGGGTGAGCCCCAGCATTTT

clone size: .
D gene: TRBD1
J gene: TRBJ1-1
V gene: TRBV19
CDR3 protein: CASSPRGQGPRKDTEAFF
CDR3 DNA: TGTGCCAGTAGTCCGAGGGGACAGGGCCCTCGTAAGGACACTGAAGCTTTCTTT

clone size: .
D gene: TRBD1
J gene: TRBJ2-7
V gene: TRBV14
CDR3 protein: CASSPLGQPYEQYF
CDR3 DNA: TGTGCCAGCAGCCCCTTGGGACAGCCCTACGAGCAGTACTTC

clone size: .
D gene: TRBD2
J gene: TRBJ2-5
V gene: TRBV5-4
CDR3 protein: CASSPGGNVETQYF
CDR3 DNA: TGTGCCAGCAGCCCGGGGGGGAATGTGGAGACCCAGTACTTC

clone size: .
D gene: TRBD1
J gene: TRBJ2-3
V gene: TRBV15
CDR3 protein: CATSRGFWVTGTERTDTQYF
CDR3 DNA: TGTGCCACCAGCAGAGGATTTTGGGTGACCGGGACAGAGCGCACAGATACGCAGTATTTT

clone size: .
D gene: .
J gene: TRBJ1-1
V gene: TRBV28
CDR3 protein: CASSLLSGYTEAFF
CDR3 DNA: TGTGCCAGCAGTTTATTATCAGGGTACACTGAAGCTTTCTTT

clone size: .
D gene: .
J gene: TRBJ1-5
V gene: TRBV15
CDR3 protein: CATENWTVFNQPQHF
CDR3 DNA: TGTGCCACGGAAAATTGGACAGTTTTTAATCAGCCCCAGCATTTT

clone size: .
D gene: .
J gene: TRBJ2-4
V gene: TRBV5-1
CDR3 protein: CASSLPGTKNIQYF
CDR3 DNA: TGCGCCAGCAGCTTGCCGGGTACAAAAAACATTCAGTACTTC

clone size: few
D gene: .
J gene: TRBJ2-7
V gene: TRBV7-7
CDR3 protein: CASSLHAGNEQYF
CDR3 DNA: TGTGCTAGCAGCCTCCATGCGGGAAACGAGCAGTACTTC

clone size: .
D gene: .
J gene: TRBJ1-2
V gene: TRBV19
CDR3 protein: CASGGYTF
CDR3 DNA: TGTGCCTCGGGAGGCTACACCTTC

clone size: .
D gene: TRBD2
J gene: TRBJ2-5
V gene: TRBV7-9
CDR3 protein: CASSLVSSGGGTKTQYF
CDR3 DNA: TGTGCCAGCAGCTTAGTATCTAGCGGGGGCGGAACGAAGACCCAGTACTTC

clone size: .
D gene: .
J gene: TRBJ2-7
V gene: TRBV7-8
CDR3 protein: CASSLNSYEQYF
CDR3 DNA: TGTGCCAGCAGCTTAAATTCCTACGAGCAGTACTTC

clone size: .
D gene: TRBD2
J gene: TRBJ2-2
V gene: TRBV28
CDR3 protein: CASSLNGGTGELFF
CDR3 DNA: TGTGCCAGCAGCCTGAACGGGGGGACCGGGGAGCTGTTTTTT

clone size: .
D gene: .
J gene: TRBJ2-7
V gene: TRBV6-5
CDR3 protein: CASSRGQGYEQYF
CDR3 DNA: TGTGCCAGCAGTAGGGGTCAGGGATACGAGCAGTACTTC